This TCR beta chain was captured by sequencing in a study of blood T cells in healthy people across ages. V trimming: 6 bases; J trimming: 2 bases; junction bases outside the gene matches: 12. The CDR3 is made up of 16 amino acids. CDR1 and CDR2 (germline): SNHLY, FYNNEI. Samples each had at least 5.5 micrograms of total RNA extracted. Combining a sample-barcoded 5' primer with a J-beta primer mix, a second PCR ran for 7 to 11 cycles. TCRdb re-analysed the 5' RACE reads in MiXCR, keeping a single row per CDR3 protein. Counted here are under 1 million distinct CDR3 sequences, around 43% occurring once; the ten biggest clones make up roughly 19%.

The sample consisted of blood. The sequence was obtained from a man aged 55 to 69 in good health. The chain has TRBV2 and TRBJ2-5, with 7 positions matching TRBD2. For the CDR3, the DNA is TGTGCCAGCAGAAAACTAGCGCCCACCCCACAAGAGACCCAGTACTTC. Protein: CASRKLAPTPQETQYF.